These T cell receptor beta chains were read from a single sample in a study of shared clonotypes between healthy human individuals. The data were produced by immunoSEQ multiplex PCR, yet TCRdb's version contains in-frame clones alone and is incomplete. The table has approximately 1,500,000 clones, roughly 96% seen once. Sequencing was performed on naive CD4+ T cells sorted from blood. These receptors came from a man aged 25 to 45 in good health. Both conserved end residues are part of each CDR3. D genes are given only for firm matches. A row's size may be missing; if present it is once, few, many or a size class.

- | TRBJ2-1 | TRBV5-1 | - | TGCGCCAGCAGCTTGGCAATGATGGGGGCCGGGGGTGAGCAGTTCTTC | CASSLAMMGAGGEQFF
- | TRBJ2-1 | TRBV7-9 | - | TGTGCCAGCAGCTTAGACAGAAATGAGCAGTTCTTC | CASSLDRNEQFF
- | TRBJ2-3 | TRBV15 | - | TGTGCCACCAGCAGAGATCGAGGTGTCGCAGATACGCAGTATTTT | CATSRDRGVADTQYF
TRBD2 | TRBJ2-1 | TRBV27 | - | TGTGCCAGCAGTTTAACAGCGGGAGGGGGGTACAATGAGCAGTTCTTC | CASSLTAGGGYNEQFF
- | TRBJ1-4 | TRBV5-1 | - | TGCGCCAGCAGCTTGGCTGGTGCTAATGAAAAACTGTTTTTT | CASSLAGANEKLFF
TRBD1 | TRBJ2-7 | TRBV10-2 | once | TGCGCCAGTACAGGGGCCACCTACGAGCAGTACTTC | CASTGATYEQYF
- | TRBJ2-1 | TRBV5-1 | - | TGCGCCAGCAGCCGAATTCCGGGATCCCACCAGAGGGATGAGCAGTTCTTC | CASSRIPGSHQRDEQFF
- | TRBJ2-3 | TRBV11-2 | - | TGTGCCAGCAGCTTACAACAGGCAGATACGCAGTATTTT | CASSLQQADTQYF
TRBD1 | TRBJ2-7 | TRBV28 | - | TGTGCCAGCAGTTCCGCCGGGACAGGTGCCTACGAGCAGTACTTC | CASSSAGTGAYEQYF
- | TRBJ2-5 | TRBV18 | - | TGTGCCAGCTCACCACAGGAGGGGGCTTCCTCAAAGGGAGAGACCCAGTACTTC | CASSPQEGASSKGETQYF
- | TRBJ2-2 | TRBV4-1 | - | TGCGCCAGCACCCGAATCATAAACACCGGGGAGCTGTTTTTT | CASTRIINTGELFF
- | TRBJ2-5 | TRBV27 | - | TGTGCCAGCAGTTTAACGGTAGTGGGAGAGACCCAGTACTTC | CASSLTVVGETQYF
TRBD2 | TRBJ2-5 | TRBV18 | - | TGTGCCAGCTCCCCAGGGAGGGGCGTGTTGTACCAAGAGACCCAGTACTTC | CASSPGRGVLYQETQYF
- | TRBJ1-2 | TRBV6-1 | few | TGTGCCATTACAGGGAGGGTATTGGGCGGCTACACCTTC | CAITGRVLGGYTF
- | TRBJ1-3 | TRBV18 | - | TGTGCCAGCTCACCCTTAGACAGTCCGACCTCTGGAAACACCATATATTTT | CASSPLDSPTSGNTIYF
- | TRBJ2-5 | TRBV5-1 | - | TGCGCCAGCAGCTTGGCCGGAACAGGGAACCCGGAGACCCAGTACTTC | CASSLAGTGNPETQYF
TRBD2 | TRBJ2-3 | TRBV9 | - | TGTGCCAGCAGCCCCCGCCGAGCGGGATTGACAGATACGCAGTATTTT | CASSPRRAGLTDTQYF
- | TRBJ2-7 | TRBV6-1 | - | TGTGCCAGCATCCTTGCGCGGGGGCGGCAGTACTTC | CASILARGRQYF
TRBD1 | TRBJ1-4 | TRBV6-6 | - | TGTGCCAGCAGCCCCACGTGGGGGACAGGGGGTGAAAAACTGTTTTTT | CASSPTWGTGGEKLFF
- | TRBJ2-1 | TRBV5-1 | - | TGCGCCAGCAGCTTCTTGCTTGCGGGAAGCTCCTACAATGAGCAGTTCTTC | CASSFLLAGSSYNEQFF
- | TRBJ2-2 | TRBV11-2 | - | TGTGCCAGCAGCTTAGGACTAGTGGTCGGGGAGCTGTTTTTT | CASSLGLVVGELFF
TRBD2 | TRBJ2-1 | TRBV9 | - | TGTGCCAGCAGCGTAGACGTTGGTGGGGGACTACGGGATGAGCAGTTCTTC | CASSVDVGGGLRDEQFF